This entry describes one T cell receptor (beta chain). What it recognizes is unknown. This record comes from a study of cytomegalovirus exposure and HLA in healthy donors. Whole-study findings and limits: Sequences of the TCR beta chain were said to predict the HLA-A and HLA-B alleles of most subjects accurately.

While unrecorded immune exposures were likely, the donors were nominally healthy when sampled. The CDR3 length is 16 residues. Per the germline V gene, CDR1 is MGHDK and CDR2 is SYGVNS. With 5 bases removed from V and 2 bases from J, the gap between germline ends came to 13 bases. Vbeta (60) and Jbeta (13) primers were used in the PCR. Clones were read by immunoSEQ multiplex PCR, and TCRdb kept only the in-frame ones, dropping some. Seen here are about 100,000 clones, around four fifths observed once, and the top ten hold less than 9.5%. This sequence originates from a man aged 45 to 65 in good health and CMV-seropositive. The chain carries TRBV25-1 and TRBJ2-6; D is possibly TRBD1 (6 bases). The sample was PBMCs. This CDR3 reads CASSTHRAPGANVLTF. The CDR3 DNA is TGTGCCAGCAGTACGCACAGGGCCCCTGGGGCCAACGTCCTGACTTTC.